This entry lists 31 T cell receptor beta chains sequenced from one sample in a study of regulatory T cells in long-lasting Graves disease. Time point: newly diagnosed GD, antithyroid drugs for less than 3 months. There was RNA extracted from PBMCs, and the TCR library was made from it. Building the TCR beta libraries relied on iRepertoire HTBI primers, and CDR3 regions underwent Arm-PCR. TCRdb passed the multiplex PCR reads through MiXCR, listing each CDR3 protein once. The data contain over 400,000 distinct CDR3 sequences, approximately 14% of them singletons. These data were also filed under a second study, of T cells in Graves' hyperthyroidism and ophthalmopathy.

The specimen was peripheral blood mononuclear cells (PBMCs), collected at new diagnosis, from a patient treated with antithyroid drugs. These receptors all come from a woman aged 45 to 65 with Graves disease.

This clonotype was found many times. The chain has TRBV20-1 and TRBJ1-6, with D uncertain. V was pared by 5 bases and J by 3 bases, with 11 bases between. CDR3 length equals 14 residues. Germline CDR1 reads DFQATT; CDR2 reads SNEGSKA (reference sequence). The DNA of the CDR3 is TGCAGTGCTCGACGGACGGGCTATAATTCACCCCTCCACTTT. This codes for CSARRTGYNSPLHF.

There are many counts of this clonotype. The chain couples TRBV6-1 to TRBJ1-1; unclear D gene. Per the germline V gene, CDR1 is MNHNS and CDR2 is SASEGT. The CDR3 runs to 13 residues. V was cut by 7 bases and J by 0 bases, with 9 bases left in between. CDR3 nucleotide sequence: TGTGCCAGCAAATTCCTTATGAACACTGAAGCTTTCTTT. Translation gives CASKFLMNTEAFF.

V usage is TRBV4-1 and J usage is TRBJ2-7, with 7 bases fitting TRBD2. V was clipped by 1 base and J by 2 bases; unmatched bases: 5. The CDR3 spans 15 residues. CDR1 and CDR2 (germline): MGHRA, YSYEKL. The chain's CDR3 is CASSQVTAGAYEQYF. The CDR3 DNA reads as TGCGCCAGCAGCCAAGTGACGGCGGGGGCCTACGAGCAGTACTTC.

This clonotype was picked up many times. The J gene is TRBJ1-5, the V gene TRBV2; 7 bases are shared with TRBD1. The germline gives CDR1 SNHLY, CDR2 FYNNEI. V lost 4 bases and J lost 6; bases outside the gene matches: 6. The CDR3 is 14 amino acids. The CDR3 sequence is CASSGEGGIQPQHF. The DNA for the CDR3 is TGTGCCAGCAGTGGGGAAGGGGGCATTCAGCCCCAGCATTTT. The whole variable domain, filled in from reference TRBV2 and TRBJ1-5, reads EPEVTQTPSHQVTQMGQEVILRCVPISNHLYFYWYRQILGQKVEFLVSFYNNEISEKSEIFDDQFSVERPDGSNFTLKIRSTKLEDSAMYFCASSGEGGIQPQHFGDGTRLSIL.

In this sample, this clonotype turned up many times. The V and J genes are TRBV5-1 and TRBJ1-2; D ambiguous. Germline CDR1 is SGHRS and CDR2 is YFSETQ. The germline V and J ends were trimmed by 4 bases and 6 bases, with 7 bases remaining between them. CDR3 size: 11 residues. The CDR3 nucleotides are TGCGCCAGCAGCAGTGGAGATGGCTACACCTTC. Amino acid sequence: CASSSGDGYTF.

Points on this clonotype: A read error is possible here, since a much larger clone lies one base away. J is TRBJ2-1 and V is TRBV2; TRBD2 might be the D (6 bases). V lost 5 bases and J 10 bases, leaving 21 bases between the germline ends. Germline CDR1 SNHLY, CDR2 FYNNEI. The CDR3 loop spans 15 amino acids. The CDR3 nucleotides are TGTGCCAGCAGTTTATCGGGACCGCGCGGGGTGGAGCAGTTCTTC. It codes for CASSLSGPRGVEQFF.

This clonotype has at least ten counts. The chain has TRBV5-1 and TRBJ1-1; TRBD1 matches 7 bases. Germline lookup yields CDR1 SGHRS and CDR2 YFSETQ. The V segment lost 6 bases and the J segment 4 bases; nucleotides outside the gene matches: 9. This CDR3 has 14 amino acids. For the CDR3, the DNA is TGCGCCAGCAACTACCGACAGGGCGGCACTGAAGCTTTCTTT. Protein: CASNYRQGGTEAFF.

This clonotype was seen repeatedly, ten times or more. The gene calls are TRBV12-3 or TRBV12-4 and TRBJ1-2, with no clear D. The CDR3 is 13 residues long. Trimming removed 6 bases from V and 8 bases from J, with 16 bases in between. In nucleotides, the CDR3 is TGTGCCAGCAGCCCCCCGGCCCCTAGCGGCTACACCTTC. Translation: CASSPPAPSGYTF.

This clonotype was observed a handful of times. One end of the junction varies from germline; a read error may be responsible. This sequence joins TRBV7-6 and TRBJ2-2; a possible D gene is TRBD2 (5 bases). The CDR3 contains 15 residues. Germline V lookup: CDR1 SGHVS, CDR2 FNYEAQ. For the CDR3, the DNA is TGTGCCAGCAGCTCTTGGCGGTTTACCACCGGGGAGCTGGTTTTT. This sequence encodes CASSSWRFTTGELVF.

This clonotype was counted at least ten times. V usage is TRBV27 and J usage is TRBJ2-2, with 7 bases lining up with TRBD1. CDR3 length: 18 residues. The germline V gene encodes CDR1 MNHEY and CDR2 SMNVEV (reference sequence). With 0 bases clipped from V and 0 bases from J, the junction kept 7 bases outside the gene matches. This CDR3 is CASSLSGWDSANTGELFF. The CDR3 bases are TGTGCCAGCAGTTTATCTGGGTGGGACAGCGCGAACACCGGGGAGCTGTTTTTT.

This clonotype was recorded at least ten times. The chain employs TRBV11-1 and TRBJ2-7; D gene unclear. Germline-derived CDR1 and CDR2 are SGHAT and FQDESV (reference sequence). The CDR3 totals 14 residues. V was trimmed by 1 base and J by 5 bases, leaving 12 bases between them. Here the CDR3 DNA reads TGTGCCAGCAGCTTAGGCCCGGTTGCGGACGAGCAGTACTTC. It encodes CASSLGPVADEQYF. Combining the CDR3 with reference TRBV11-1 and TRBJ2-7 gives the whole variable domain EAEVAQSPRYKITEKSQAVAFWCDPISGHATLYWYRQILGQGPELLVQFQDESVVDDSQLPKDRFSAERLKGVDSTLKIQPAELGDSAMYLCASSLGPVADEQYFGPGTRLTVT.

This clonotype was recorded at least ten times. J is TRBJ2-1 and V is TRBV20-1; a possible D gene is TRBD2 (5 bases). Trimming took off 0 bases at V and 4 bases at J, with 7 bases between the two ends. The germline V gene encodes CDR1 DFQATT and CDR2 SNEGSKA (reference sequence). This CDR3 spans 13 amino acids. The CDR3 region has the DNA TGCAGTGCTAGAGACCAGCGGTACAATGAGCAGTTCTTC. It codes for CSARDQRYNEQFF.

The chain employs TRBV10-3 and TRBJ1-6, with D unresolved. Trimming left V 6 bases short and J 6 bases short, with 6 bases between. CDR1 is ENHRY, CDR2 SYGVKD, per germline. The CDR3 is made up of 12 amino acids. The CDR3 DNA sequence: TGTGCCATCAGGAACACTAATTCACCCCTCCACTTT. Protein product: CAIRNTNSPLHF.

This clonotype has ten or more counts. This chain joins TRBV2 and TRBJ2-3, with D perhaps matching TRBD2 (7 bases). From germline, CDR1 is SNHLY and CDR2 FYNNEI. This CDR3 is built from 11 residues. Trimming took 7 bases from V and 8 from J, leaving 10 bases between them. The CDR3 DNA follows: TGTGCCAGCATGGGAGGGGGTACGCAGTATTTT. Encoded protein: CASMGGGTQYF.

This clonotype was seen ten or more times. This sequence joins TRBV6-5 and TRBJ2-7; TRBD2 matches at 8 bases. With 2 bases clipped from V and 2 bases from J, the junction kept 11 bases outside the gene matches. The CDR3 totals 17 residues. Germline loops: CDR1 MNHEY, CDR2 SVGAGI. As DNA, the CDR3 is TGTGCCAGCAGTTACCCGACAAGCGGGAGTGGAACCTACGAGCAGTACTTC. Encoded protein: CASSYPTSGSGTYEQYF.

This chain joins TRBV12-3 or TRBV12-4 and TRBJ1-1; 8 bases match TRBD1. This CDR3 is 13 amino acids long. The V segment lost 5 bases and the J segment 4 bases; nucleotides outside the gene matches: 3. CDR3 sequence: CASSRTGFTEAFF. The CDR3 bases are TGTGCCAGCAGTCGGACAGGGTTCACTGAAGCTTTCTTT.

The chain joins TRBV30 to TRBJ1-5, with D hard to call. The length of the CDR3 is 16 residues. Germline V gene sequence: CDR1 GTSNPN, CDR2 SVGIG (reference sequence). The ends were cut back, 4 bases at V and 5 bases at J, with 21 bases in the middle. The CDR3 region is CAWNPRSWYRHQPQHF. In DNA form, the CDR3 reads TGTGCCTGGAACCCCAGGAGCTGGTACCGCCATCAGCCCCAGCATTTT.

The rearrangement links TRBV2 to TRBJ2-2; D not resolved. Germline CDR1 is SNHLY and CDR2 is FYNNEI. V lost 6 bases, J lost 3 bases, and 8 bases lay in between. CDR3 length equals 13 residues. The CDR3 loop is CASRELDTGELFF. CDR3 bases: TGTGCCAGCAGGGAGTTGGACACCGGGGAGCTGTTTTTT.

This clonotype was seen a handful of times. The V gene is TRBV3-1, the J gene TRBJ2-2; D may be TRBD2 (7 bases). From germline, CDR1 is LGHDT and CDR2 YNNKEL (reference sequence). The CDR3 consists of 16 residues. V shed 0 bases and J shed 5 bases, with 13 bases lying between them. CDR3 sequence reads: CASSQDLGGRTGELFF. DNA for the CDR3: TGTGCCAGCAGCCAAGATTTGGGGGGGCGAACCGGGGAGCTGTTTTTT.

For this clonotype: At one boundary the junction diverges from the germline segment, which might be a read error. The rearrangement joins TRBV5-5 to TRBJ2-7; possible D gene TRBD1, 6 bases. The CDR3 consists of 11 residues. CDR1 is SGHKS, CDR2 YYEKEE, per germline (reference sequence). CDR3 in DNA: TGCGCCAGCAAGGGGGAGTACGAGCAGTACTTC. It specifies CASKGEYEQYF.

This clonotype was seen many times. J is TRBJ1-1 and V is TRBV28; TRBD1 agrees at 7 bases. Germline V gene data show CDR1 as MDHEN and CDR2 as SYDVKM. The trim removed 8 bases at V and 1 base at J, leaving 7 bases unmatched. CDR3 length: 14 residues. CDR3 in amino acids: CASSSRGENTEAFF. The CDR3 DNA reads as TGTGCCAGCTCCTCCAGGGGGGAGAACACTGAAGCTTTCTTT.

Ten or more counts support this clonotype. This chain joins TRBV9 and TRBJ2-7, with a weak D call TRBD1 (5 bases). V lost 0 bases, J lost 2 bases, and 12 bases lay in between. The V gene's germline CDR1 is SGDLS and CDR2 YYNGEE. The CDR3 covers 15 residues. DNA for the CDR3: TGTGCCAGCAGCGTAGGAGACAGTTCAGCCTACGAGCAGTACTTC. This translates into CASSVGDSSAYEQYF.

In its sample, this clonotype was seen many times. V and J are TRBV6-1 and TRBJ2-7; 7 bases match TRBD1. This CDR3 has 17 amino acids. J was trimmed by 2 bases and V by 5 bases; bases with no gene match: 15. Germline loops: CDR1 MNHNS, CDR2 SASEGT. The CDR3 is CASSPQGSGSFAYEQYF. The CDR3 DNA reads as TGTGCCAGCAGTCCACAGGGGTCGGGGTCCTTCGCCTACGAGCAGTACTTC.

This clonotype has only a few counts. The gene calls are TRBV18 and TRBJ2-7; D ambiguous. The ends were cut back, 3 bases at V and 6 bases at J, with 12 bases in the middle. The V gene's germline CDR1 is KGHSH and CDR2 LQKENI. The CDR3 contains 13 residues. CDR3 loop: CASSPHTRGEQYF. Written as DNA, the CDR3 is TGTGCCAGCTCACCGCACACCCGTGGCGAGCAGTACTTC.

This rearrangement joins TRBV7-2 to TRBJ1-1, with D perhaps matching TRBD1 (6 bases). Germline V gene data show CDR1 as SGHTA and CDR2 as FQGNSA. CDR3 length: 14 residues. The V and J ends lost 5 bases and 2 bases respectively, with 12 bases between them. CDR3 in amino acids: CASSGYRENTEAFF. The CDR3 DNA reads as TGTGCCAGCAGCGGGTACAGGGAAAACACTGAAGCTTTCTTT.

At least ten counts were recorded for this clonotype. This rearrangement joins TRBV4-2 to TRBJ1-5, with 9 bases matching TRBD1. The CDR3 covers 17 residues. V dropped 4 bases and J dropped 1; count of bases not matched to a gene: 8. Germline V gene data show CDR1 as LGHNA and CDR2 as YNFKEQ. In DNA form, the CDR3 reads TGTGCCAGCAGCCGAAACCCCGGGACAGGGAGCAATCAGCCCCAGCATTTT. This codes for CASSRNPGTGSNQPQHF.

This clonotype was recorded many times. The J gene is TRBJ1-5, the V gene TRBV5-5; D not resolved. Deletions cut 6 bases from V and 4 bases from J, with 11 bases between. The germline V gene encodes CDR1 SGHKS and CDR2 YYEKEE (reference sequence). The CDR3 is 13 amino acids. The CDR3 sequence: CASNDLQNQPQHF. The CDR3 DNA is TGTGCCAGCAACGATCTTCAGAATCAGCCCCAGCATTTT.

This clonotype was picked up many times. This sequence joins TRBV5-6 and TRBJ2-4; unclear D gene. CDR3 length: 13 residues. Germline values: CDR1 SGHDT, CDR2 YYEEEE. V was pared by 3 bases and J by 6 bases, with 10 bases between. CDR3 DNA sequence: TGTGCCAGCAGCTGGACCGCAGGAAACATTCAGTACTTC. It encodes CASSWTAGNIQYF.

This clonotype has at least ten counts. The rearrangement joins TRBV19 to TRBJ2-6, with TRBD1 identical over 12 bases. The CDR3 spans 16 residues. CDR1 is LNHDA and CDR2 is SQIVND in the germline V gene (reference sequence). The V gene end was trimmed by 8 bases and the J gene end by 2 bases; junction bases not matched to a gene: 4. The CDR3 loop is CASRRDRGPGANVLTF. The CDR3 region has the DNA TGTGCCAGTCGCCGGGACAGGGGGCCTGGGGCCAACGTCCTGACTTTC.

This clonotype has just one count. This rearrangement joins TRBV19 to TRBJ2-3, with 9 positions matching TRBD2. Germline loops: CDR1 LNHDA, CDR2 SQIVND (reference sequence). The ends lost 7 bases at V and 4 bases at J; junction bases unmatched: 6. The CDR3 length is 14 residues. CDR3 sequence (DNA): TGTGCCAGTAACCGAGCGGGAGGTGCAGATACGCAGTATTTT. Translation: CASNRAGGADTQYF.

This clonotype was recorded at least ten times. The J gene is TRBJ1-1, the V gene TRBV6-1; D ambiguous. The germline V and J ends were trimmed by 3 bases and 0 bases, with 5 bases remaining between them. There are 13 residues in the CDR3. The germline V gene encodes CDR1 MNHNS and CDR2 SASEGT. CDR3 nucleotide sequence: TGTGCCAGCAGTGAGCACTTGAACACTGAAGCTTTCTTT. It translates to CASSEHLNTEAFF.